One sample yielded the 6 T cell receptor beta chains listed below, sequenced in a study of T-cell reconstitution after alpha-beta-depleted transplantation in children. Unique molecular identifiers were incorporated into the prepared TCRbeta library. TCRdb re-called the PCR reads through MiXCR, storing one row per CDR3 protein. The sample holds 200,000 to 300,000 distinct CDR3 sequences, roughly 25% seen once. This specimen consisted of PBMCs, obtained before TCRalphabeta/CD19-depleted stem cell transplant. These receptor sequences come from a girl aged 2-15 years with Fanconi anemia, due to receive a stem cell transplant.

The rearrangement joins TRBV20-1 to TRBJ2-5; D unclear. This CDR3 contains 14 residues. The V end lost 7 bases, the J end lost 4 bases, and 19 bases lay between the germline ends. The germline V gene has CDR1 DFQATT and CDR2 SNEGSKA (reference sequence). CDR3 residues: CSVTYGLTGETQYF. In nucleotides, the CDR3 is TGCAGTGTTACCTATGGGCTAACGGGAGAGACCCAGTACTTC.

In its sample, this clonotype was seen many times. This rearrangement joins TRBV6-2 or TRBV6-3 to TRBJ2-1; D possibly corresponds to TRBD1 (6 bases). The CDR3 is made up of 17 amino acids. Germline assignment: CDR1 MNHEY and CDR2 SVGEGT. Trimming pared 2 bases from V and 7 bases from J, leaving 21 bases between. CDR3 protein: CASSYNRELVVGNEQFF. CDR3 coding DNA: TGTGCCAGCAGTTACAACAGGGAACTAGTCGTGGGGAATGAGCAGTTCTTC.

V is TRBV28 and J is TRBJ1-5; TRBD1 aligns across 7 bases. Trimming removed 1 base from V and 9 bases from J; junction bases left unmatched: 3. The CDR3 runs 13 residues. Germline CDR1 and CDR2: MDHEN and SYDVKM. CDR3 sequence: CASSLYRQGPQHF. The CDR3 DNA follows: TGTGCCAGCAGTTTATATAGACAGGGGCCCCAGCATTTT.

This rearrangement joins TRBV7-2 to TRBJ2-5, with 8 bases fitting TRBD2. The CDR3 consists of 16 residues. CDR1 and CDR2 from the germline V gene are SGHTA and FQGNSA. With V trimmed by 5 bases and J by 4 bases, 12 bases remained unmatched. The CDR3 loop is CASSRAQAGDGETQYF. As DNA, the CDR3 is TGTGCCAGCAGCCGCGCTCAAGCGGGGGACGGAGAGACCCAGTACTTC.

The DNA of the CDR3 is TGCAGCGTTTTTGGCATGCCCCCGTCGGGCTCCTACAATGAGCAGTTCTTC. Translating it yields CSVFGMPPSGSYNEQFF. V and J are TRBV29-1 and TRBJ2-1, with unresolved D. The CDR3 consists of 17 residues. The germline V gene encodes CDR1 SQVTM and CDR2 ANQGSEA. Trimming cost V 5 bases and J 0 bases, with 20 bases left between them.

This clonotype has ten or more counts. The CDR3: CAISVQNRFTDTQYF. CDR3 nucleotide sequence: TGTGCCATCAGTGTACAGAACAGATTCACAGATACGCAGTATTTT. This chain connects TRBV10-3 to TRBJ2-3; D unclear. The CDR3 contains 15 residues. Deletions cut 4 bases from V and 2 bases from J, with 13 bases between. In germline, CDR1 is ENHRY, CDR2 SYGVKD.